Following are 17 T cell receptor beta chains from one sample sequenced in a study of human T cells and chemical hapten exposure. Time point denoted: patch test 1, 2 weeks after DPC sensitization. Described treatment: therapeutic diphenylcyclopropenone sensitization with weekly scalp DPC. MiXCR was run by TCRdb on the RACE reads, yielding one entry per CDR3 protein. The sample carries around 340,000 distinct CDR3 sequences, 5.5% to 8% recorded once. The specimen was whole blood, collected in connection with sensitization to the hapten diphenylcyclopropenone (DPC). The origin of the receptors is a woman aged 18 to 35 with alopecia areata. Some clones in this sample may be carry-over from other donors' samples.

This clonotype was seen many times. J is TRBJ2-7 and V is TRBV10-3; 9 bases are a match to TRBD1. Germline V gene lookup returns CDR1 ENHRY and CDR2 SYGVKD. V shed 0 bases, J shed 1 base, and the junction held 4 bases outside the gene matches. The CDR3 totals 16 residues. Here the CDR3 DNA reads TGTGCCATCAGTGAGTCTGGACAGGGGCGATCCTACGAGCAGTACTTC. It specifies CAISESGQGRSYEQYF.

The J gene is TRBJ2-7, the V gene TRBV6-6; a possible D gene is TRBD2 (5 bases). Germline values: CDR1 MNHNY, CDR2 SVGAGI (reference sequence). V lost 2 bases, J lost 10 bases, and 15 bases lay in between. The CDR3 runs to 13 residues. CDR3 amino acids: CASSYEGDPLQYF. In DNA form, the CDR3 reads TGTGCCAGCAGTTACGAGGGCGATCCCCTCCAGTACTTC.

The table lists this clonotype with a few counts. The rearrangement uses TRBV5-5 and TRBJ2-7; D gene uncertain. Between the trimmed V and J ends, which lost 2 bases and 4 bases, there was a span of 10 bases. The germline CDR1 and CDR2 sequences are SGHKS and YYEKEE (reference sequence). The CDR3 extends over 13 amino acids. The CDR3 loop is CASSLIPGYEQYF. In DNA form, the CDR3 reads TGTGCCAGCAGCTTAATTCCCGGGTACGAGCAGTACTTC. Using reference TRBV5-5 and TRBJ2-7 for the parts outside the CDR3, the full variable domain is DAGVTQSPTHLIKTRGQQVTLRCSPISGHKSVSWYQQVLGQGPQFIFQYYEKEERGRGNFPDRFSARQFPNYSSELNVNALLLGDSALYLCASSLIPGYEQYFGPGTRLTVT.

V gene TRBV20-1 combines with J gene TRBJ2-3; TRBD2 is a possible D gene (5 bases). Trimming took off 6 bases at V and 2 bases at J, with 18 bases between the two ends. The CDR3 is 15 amino acids. CDR1 is DFQATT and CDR2 is SNEGSKA in the germline V gene (reference sequence). The CDR3 bases are TGCAGTGCCATCGACATCCTAGCCTTCACAGATACGCAGTATTTT. It codes for CSAIDILAFTDTQYF.

This clonotype was observed a few times. The chain recombines TRBV6-2 or TRBV6-3 with TRBJ1-5; 8 nucleotides line up with TRBD1. V lost 6 bases, J lost 4 bases, and 11 bases stayed unmatched. The germline CDR1 and CDR2 sequences are MNHEY and SVGEGT. CDR3 length: 16 amino acids. CDR3 sequence: CASRTGQGLFNQPQHF. DNA for the CDR3: TGTGCCAGCAGGACCGGACAGGGTCTCTTTAATCAGCCCCAGCATTTT.

Many counts were recorded for this clonotype. The chain employs TRBV4-3 and TRBJ1-4; D call uncertain. The V end lost 0 bases, the J end lost 7 bases, and 15 bases lay between the germline ends. This CDR3 has 16 amino acids. Germline CDR1 LGHNA, CDR2 YSLEER. The CDR3 DNA sequence: TGCGCCAGCAGCCAAGATAGCAGTCCCGCCGGTGAAAAACTGTTTTTT. Its translation: CASSQDSSPAGEKLFF.

This clonotype has a handful of counts. The rearrangement joins TRBV7-2 to TRBJ2-7; weak D call: TRBD2 (6 bases). With 1 base removed from V and 0 bases from J, the gap between germline ends came to 10 bases. From germline, CDR1 is SGHTA and CDR2 FQGNSA. The CDR3 length is 15 residues. CDR3 loop: CASSLVGGSSYEQYF. The CDR3 nucleotides are TGTGCCAGCAGCTTAGTGGGGGGTAGCTCCTACGAGCAGTACTTC. Looking up the rest from reference TRBV7-2 and TRBJ2-7 gives the full variable domain: GAGVSQSPSNKVTEKGKDVELRCDPISGHTALYWYRQSLGQGLEFLIYFQGNSAPDKSGLPSDRFSAERTGGSVSTLTIQRTQQEDSAVYLCASSLVGGSSYEQYFGPGTRLTVT.

The J gene is TRBJ1-1, the V gene TRBV14, with 7 bases lining up with TRBD1. The germline CDR1 and CDR2 sequences are SGHDN and FVKESK. This CDR3 comprises 12 residues. J lost 12 bases, V lost 1 base, and 5 bases had no gene match. The CDR3 DNA reads TGTGCCAGCAGCCAAGGGGGGACAGTGACTTTCTTT. Translated: CASSQGGTVTFF.

The chain joins TRBV7-9 to TRBJ1-2; D ambiguous. The ends were cut back, 5 bases at V and 5 bases at J, with 12 bases in the middle. The length of the CDR3 is 13 residues. CDR1 and CDR2 from the germline V gene are SEHNR and FQNEAQ (reference sequence). The DNA of the CDR3 is TGTGCCAGCAGCCGGACGGAAGGATATGGCTACACCTTC. Translating gives CASSRTEGYGYTF.

Concerning this clonotype itself: A much larger clone lies a single base off, so this may be a read error. The genes are TRBV5-1 and TRBJ2-6, with TRBD2 as a possible D gene (5 bases). Germline V gives CDR1 SGHRS, CDR2 YFSETQ. Trimming shortened V by 6 bases and J by 2 bases, and 9 bases separated the two germline ends. There are 14 residues in the CDR3. The CDR3 region has the DNA TGCGCCAGCAAGGAGGCGCCTGGGGCCAACGTCCTGACTTTC. It translates to CASKEAPGANVLTF.

The J gene is TRBJ1-5, the V gene TRBV6-2 or TRBV6-3; 8 nucleotides agree with TRBD1. With 5 bases clipped from V and 2 bases from J, the junction kept 8 bases outside the gene matches. This CDR3 is 16 amino acids long. Germline CDR1 reads MNHEY; CDR2 reads SVGEGT. CDR3 residues: CASSPEGQGRNQPQHF. In DNA, the CDR3 is TGTGCCAGCAGTCCGGAAGGACAGGGCCGCAATCAGCCCCAGCATTTT.

J is TRBJ1-5 and V is TRBV6-2 or TRBV6-3; 8 bases agree with TRBD1. The CDR3 runs to 17 residues. After removal of 0 bases from V and 5 bases from J, the junction contained 9 bases not matched to a gene. Germline-derived CDR1 and CDR2 are MNHEY and SVGEGT. CDR3 bases: TGTGCCAGCAGTTACTCCCGCGGCAGGGGGCCGGATCAGCCCCAGCATTTT. Translated: CASSYSRGRGPDQPQHF.

This clonotype occurred a few times. The chain couples TRBV20-1 to TRBJ1-2, with unresolved D. V shed 6 bases and J shed 3 bases, with 14 bases lying between them. This CDR3 is built from 13 residues. CDR1 is DFQATT and CDR2 is SNEGSKA in the germline V gene (reference sequence). The DNA for the CDR3 is TGCAGTGCCCCCGGAGCTTATGACTATGGCTACACCTTC. It translates to CSAPGAYDYGYTF.

V gene TRBV24-1 combines with J gene TRBJ1-1, with no clear D. The germline V and J ends were trimmed by 3 bases and 1 base, with 8 bases remaining between them. Per germline, CDR1 KGHDR and CDR2 SFDVKD. The length of the CDR3 is 14 residues. CDR3: CATSDTSENTEAFF. For the CDR3, the DNA is TGTGCCACCAGTGATACGTCCGAGAACACTGAAGCTTTCTTT.

The table lists this clonotype with a few counts. V usage is TRBV10-3 and J usage is TRBJ2-2; D may be TRBD1 (6 bases). Germline V gene data show CDR1 as ENHRY and CDR2 as SYGVKD. V was clipped by 10 bases and J by 4 bases, with 16 bases between them. The CDR3 runs to 14 residues. Written as DNA, the CDR3 is TGTGCCACCAAGGGGGAGATGACCACCGGGGAGCTGTTTTTT. Translated, it gives CATKGEMTTGELFF.

V is TRBV7-9 and J is TRBJ2-3; no clear D gene. The CDR3 length is 13 residues. The V gene lost 1 base and the J gene lost 4 bases, with 6 bases spanning the gap. Germline V gene sequence: CDR1 SEHNR, CDR2 FQNEAQ (reference sequence). CDR3 DNA sequence: TGTGCCAGCAGCTTAGTTATAGCAGATACGCAGTATTTT. It is translated as CASSLVIADTQYF.

This clonotype was counted a few times. This chain connects TRBV18 to TRBJ2-7; D is uncertain. Between the trimmed V and J ends, which lost 2 bases and 3 bases, there was a span of 5 bases. This CDR3 is 12 amino acids long. Per germline, CDR1 KGHSH and CDR2 LQKENI. The CDR3 reads CASSPNYYEQYF. CDR3 DNA sequence: TGTGCCAGCTCACCAAACTACTACGAGCAGTACTTC.